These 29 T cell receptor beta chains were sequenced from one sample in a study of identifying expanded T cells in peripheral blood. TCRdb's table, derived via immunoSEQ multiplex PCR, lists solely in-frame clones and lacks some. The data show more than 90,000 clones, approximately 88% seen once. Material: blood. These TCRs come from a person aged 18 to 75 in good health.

The CDR3 DNA follows: TGCGCCAGCAGCTTACAGGGGGATGGCAATGAGCAGTTCTTC. The encoded protein is CASSLQGDGNEQFF. The V and J genes are TRBV5-1 and TRBJ2-1; 8 nucleotides match TRBD1. The germline V gene has CDR1 SGHRS and CDR2 YFSETQ. Trimming at V came to 2 bases and at J to 6 bases, leaving 4 bases not matched to a gene. The CDR3 covers 14 residues. Drawing the rest from reference TRBV5-1 and TRBJ2-1, the complete variable domain is KAGVTQTPRYLIKTRGQQVTLSCSPISGHRSVSWYQQTPGQGLQFLFEYFSETQRNKGNFPGRFSGRQFSNSRSEMNVSTLELGDSALYLCASSLQGDGNEQFFGPGTRLTVL.

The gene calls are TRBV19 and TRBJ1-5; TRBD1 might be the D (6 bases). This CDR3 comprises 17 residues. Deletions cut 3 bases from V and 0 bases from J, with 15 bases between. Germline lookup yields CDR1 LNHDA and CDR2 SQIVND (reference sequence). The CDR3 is CASSIGAGDFSNQPQHF. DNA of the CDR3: TGTGCCAGTAGTATCGGGGCAGGGGACTTTAGCAATCAGCCCCAGCATTTT.

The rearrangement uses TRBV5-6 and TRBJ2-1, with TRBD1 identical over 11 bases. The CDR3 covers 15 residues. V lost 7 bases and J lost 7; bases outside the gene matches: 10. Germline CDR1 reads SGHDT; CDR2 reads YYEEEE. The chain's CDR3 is CASGHFRDRGNEQFF. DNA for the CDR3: TGTGCCAGCGGTCACTTCCGGGACAGGGGGAATGAGCAGTTCTTC.

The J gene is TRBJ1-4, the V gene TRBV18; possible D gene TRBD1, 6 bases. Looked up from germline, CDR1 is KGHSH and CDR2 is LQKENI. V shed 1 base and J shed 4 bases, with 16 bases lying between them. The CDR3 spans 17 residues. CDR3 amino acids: CASSPQTLGALNEKLFF. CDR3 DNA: TGTGCCAGCTCACCACAGACTTTGGGGGCACTTAATGAAAAACTGTTTTTT.

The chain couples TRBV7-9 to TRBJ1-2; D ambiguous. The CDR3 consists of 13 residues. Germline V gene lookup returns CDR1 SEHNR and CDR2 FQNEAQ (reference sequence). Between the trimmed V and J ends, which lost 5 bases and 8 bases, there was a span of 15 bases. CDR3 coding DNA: TGTGCCAGCAGCCCCAGGCCGTTTGAGGGCTACACCTTC. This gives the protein CASSPRPFEGYTF.

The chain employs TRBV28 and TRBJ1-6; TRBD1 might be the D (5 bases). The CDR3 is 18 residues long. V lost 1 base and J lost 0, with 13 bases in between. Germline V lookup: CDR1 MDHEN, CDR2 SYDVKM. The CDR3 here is CASSLFGTASSYNSPLHF. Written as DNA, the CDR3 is TGTGCCAGCAGTTTATTTGGGACCGCGAGCTCCTATAATTCACCCCTCCACTTT.

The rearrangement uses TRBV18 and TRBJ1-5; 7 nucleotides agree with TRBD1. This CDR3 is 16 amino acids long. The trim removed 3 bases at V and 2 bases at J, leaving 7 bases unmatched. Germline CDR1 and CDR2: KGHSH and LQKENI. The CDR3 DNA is TGTGCCAGCTCACCCCAGGGGGGGGCTGGCAATCAGCCCCAGCATTTT. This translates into CASSPQGGAGNQPQHF.

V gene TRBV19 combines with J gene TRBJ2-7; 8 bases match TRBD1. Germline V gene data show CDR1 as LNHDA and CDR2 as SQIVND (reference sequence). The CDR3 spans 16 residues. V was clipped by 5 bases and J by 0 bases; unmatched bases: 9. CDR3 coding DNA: TGTGCCAGTAGTGCAATGGGGGACAGGAGCTCCTACGAGCAGTACTTC. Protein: CASSAMGDRSSYEQYF.

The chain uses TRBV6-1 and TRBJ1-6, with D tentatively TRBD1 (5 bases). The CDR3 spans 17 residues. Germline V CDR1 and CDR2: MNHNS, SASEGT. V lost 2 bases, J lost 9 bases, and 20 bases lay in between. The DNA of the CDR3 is TGTGCCAGCAGTGAATCGGGACTGCGCGCAGAAATTTCACCCCTCCACTTT. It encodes CASSESGLRAEISPLHF.

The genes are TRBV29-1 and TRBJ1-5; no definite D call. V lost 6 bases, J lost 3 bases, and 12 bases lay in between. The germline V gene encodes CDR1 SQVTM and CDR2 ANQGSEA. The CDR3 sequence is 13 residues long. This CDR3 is CSVVEGSNQPQHF. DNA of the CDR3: TGCAGCGTGGTGGAGGGATCCAATCAGCCCCAGCATTTT.

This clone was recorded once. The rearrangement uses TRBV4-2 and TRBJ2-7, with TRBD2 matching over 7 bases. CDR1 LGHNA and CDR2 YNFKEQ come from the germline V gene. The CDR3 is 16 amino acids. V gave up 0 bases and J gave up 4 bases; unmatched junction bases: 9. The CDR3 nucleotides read TGTGCCAGCAGCCAAGAGGTAGGGCTAGCGGAGTACGAGCAGTACTTC. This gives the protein CASSQEVGLAEYEQYF.

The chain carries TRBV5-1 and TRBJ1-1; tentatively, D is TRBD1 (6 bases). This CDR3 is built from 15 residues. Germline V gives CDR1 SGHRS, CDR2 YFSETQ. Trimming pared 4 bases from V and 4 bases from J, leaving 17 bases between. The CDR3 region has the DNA TGCGCCAGCAGCCCACAACAGGGAGGGGGCACTGAAGCTTTCTTT. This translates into CASSPQQGGGTEAFF.

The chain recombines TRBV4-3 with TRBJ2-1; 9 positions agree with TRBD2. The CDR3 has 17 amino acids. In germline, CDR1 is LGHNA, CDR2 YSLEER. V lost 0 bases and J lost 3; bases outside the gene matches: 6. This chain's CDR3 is CASSQDRAGGFYNEQFF. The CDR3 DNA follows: TGCGCCAGCAGCCAAGATCGCGCGGGGGGGTTCTACAATGAGCAGTTCTTC.

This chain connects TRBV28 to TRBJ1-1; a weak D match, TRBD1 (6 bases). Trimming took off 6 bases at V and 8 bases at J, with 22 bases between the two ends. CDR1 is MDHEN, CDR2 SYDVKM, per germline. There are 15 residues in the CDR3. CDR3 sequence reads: CASRGIGGAPPEAFF. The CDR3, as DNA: TGTGCCAGCAGAGGGATCGGGGGGGCCCCGCCCGAAGCTTTCTTT.

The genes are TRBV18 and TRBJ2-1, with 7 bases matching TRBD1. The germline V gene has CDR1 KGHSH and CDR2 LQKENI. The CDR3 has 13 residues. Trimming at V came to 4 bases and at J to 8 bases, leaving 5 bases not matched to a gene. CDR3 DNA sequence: TGTGCCAGCTCACAGGGACAGAGAGATGAGCAGTTCTTC. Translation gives CASSQGQRDEQFF. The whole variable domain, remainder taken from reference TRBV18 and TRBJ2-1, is NAGVMQNPRHLVRRRGQEARLRCSPMKGHSHVYWYRQLPEEGLKFMVYLQKENIIDESGMPKERFSAEFPKEGPSILRIQQVVRGDSAAYFCASSQGQRDEQFFGPGTRLTVL.

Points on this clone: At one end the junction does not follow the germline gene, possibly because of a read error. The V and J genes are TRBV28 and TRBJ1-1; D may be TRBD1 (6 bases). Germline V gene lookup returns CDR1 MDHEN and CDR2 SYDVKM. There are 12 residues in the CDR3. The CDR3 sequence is CAWGAMNTEAFF. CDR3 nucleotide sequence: TGCGCATGGGGGGCGATGAACACTGAAGCTTTCTTT.

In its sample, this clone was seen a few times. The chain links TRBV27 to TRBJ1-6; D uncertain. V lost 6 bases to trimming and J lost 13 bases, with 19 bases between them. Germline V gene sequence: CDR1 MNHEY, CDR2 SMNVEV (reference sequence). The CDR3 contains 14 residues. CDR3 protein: CASSEVSPLRPLHF. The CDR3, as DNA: TGTGCCAGCAGCGAGGTGTCACCTTTGCGTCCCCTCCACTTT.

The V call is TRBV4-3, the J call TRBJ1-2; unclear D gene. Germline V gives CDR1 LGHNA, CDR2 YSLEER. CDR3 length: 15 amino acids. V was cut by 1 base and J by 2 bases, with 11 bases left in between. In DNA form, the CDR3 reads TGCGCCAGCAGCCAAGGGGGTGTGGCAAACTATGGCTACACCTTC. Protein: CASSQGGVANYGYTF.

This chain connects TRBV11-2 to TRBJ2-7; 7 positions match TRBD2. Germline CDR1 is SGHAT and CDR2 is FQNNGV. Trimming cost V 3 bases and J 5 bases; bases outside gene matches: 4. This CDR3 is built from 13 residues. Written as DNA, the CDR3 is TGTGCCAGCAGCTTCTCGACTAGCCACGAGCAGTACTTC. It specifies CASSFSTSHEQYF.

The CDR3 spells CASSSSVKNTGELFF. CDR3 nucleotide sequence: TGTGCCAGCAGCTCGAGCGTGAAGAACACCGGGGAGCTGTTTTTT. V usage is TRBV7-2 and J usage is TRBJ2-2, with unresolved D. This CDR3 has 15 residues. V gave up 4 bases and J gave up 1 base, with 10 bases separating them. Germline CDR1 is SGHTA and CDR2 is FQGNSA.

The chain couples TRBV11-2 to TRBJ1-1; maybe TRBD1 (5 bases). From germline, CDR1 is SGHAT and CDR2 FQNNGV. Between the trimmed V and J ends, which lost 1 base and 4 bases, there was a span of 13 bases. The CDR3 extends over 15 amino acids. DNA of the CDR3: TGTGCCAGCAGCTTAGCTGTTGGGGGAACCACTGAAGCTTTCTTT. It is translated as CASSLAVGGTTEAFF.

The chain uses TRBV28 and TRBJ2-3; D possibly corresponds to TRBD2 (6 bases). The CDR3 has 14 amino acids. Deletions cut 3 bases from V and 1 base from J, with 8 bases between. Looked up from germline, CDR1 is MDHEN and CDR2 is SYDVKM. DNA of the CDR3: TGTGCCAGCAGTTTTTCGGGGGGCACAGATACGCAGTATTTT. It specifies CASSFSGGTDTQYF. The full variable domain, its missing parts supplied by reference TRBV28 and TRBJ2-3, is DVKVTQSSRYLVKRTGEKVFLECVQDMDHENMFWYRQDPGLGLRLIYFSYDVKMKEKGDIPEGYSVSREKKERFSLILESASTNQTSMYLCASSFSGGTDTQYFGPGTRLTVL.

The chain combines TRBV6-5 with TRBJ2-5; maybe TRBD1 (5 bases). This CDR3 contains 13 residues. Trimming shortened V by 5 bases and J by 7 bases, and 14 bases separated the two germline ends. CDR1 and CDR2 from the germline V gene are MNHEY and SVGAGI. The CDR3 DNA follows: TGTGCCAGCAGTAAACAAGGGGCCCGGACCCAGTACTTC. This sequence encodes CASSKQGARTQYF.

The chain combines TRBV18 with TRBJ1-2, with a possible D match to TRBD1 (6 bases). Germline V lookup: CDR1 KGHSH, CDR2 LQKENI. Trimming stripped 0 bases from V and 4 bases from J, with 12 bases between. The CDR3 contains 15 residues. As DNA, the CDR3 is TGTGCCAGCTCACCACCGGACAGCCGGGGCTATGGCTACACCTTC. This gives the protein CASSPPDSRGYGYTF.

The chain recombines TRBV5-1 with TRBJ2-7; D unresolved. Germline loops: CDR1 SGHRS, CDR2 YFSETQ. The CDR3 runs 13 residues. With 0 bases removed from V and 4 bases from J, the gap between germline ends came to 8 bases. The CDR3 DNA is TGCGCCAGCAGCTTGGTGGGATTATACGAGCAGTACTTC. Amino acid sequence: CASSLVGLYEQYF.

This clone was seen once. The CDR3 DNA is TGTGCCAGCAGCTCGGACAGGGGGTCAGATCAGCCCCAGCATTTT. As protein: CASSSDRGSDQPQHF. The chain joins TRBV7-9 to TRBJ1-5; 10 positions match TRBD1. The V gene's germline CDR1 is SEHNR and CDR2 FQNEAQ (reference sequence). The CDR3 is made up of 15 amino acids. J was trimmed by 5 bases and V by 4 bases; bases with no gene match: 5.

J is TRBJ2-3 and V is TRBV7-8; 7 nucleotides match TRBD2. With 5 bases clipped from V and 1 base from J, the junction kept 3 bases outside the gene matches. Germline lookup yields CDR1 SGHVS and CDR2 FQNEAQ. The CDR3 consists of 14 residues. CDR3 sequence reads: CASSPGGGTDTQYF. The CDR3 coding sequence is TGTGCCAGCAGCCCTGGGGGGGGCACAGATACGCAGTATTTT.

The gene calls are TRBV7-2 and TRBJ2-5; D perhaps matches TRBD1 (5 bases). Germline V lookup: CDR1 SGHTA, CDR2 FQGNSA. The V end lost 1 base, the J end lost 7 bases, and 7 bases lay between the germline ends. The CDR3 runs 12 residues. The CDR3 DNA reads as TGTGCCAGCAGCTTAGATCAGGGGACCCAGTACTTC. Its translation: CASSLDQGTQYF.

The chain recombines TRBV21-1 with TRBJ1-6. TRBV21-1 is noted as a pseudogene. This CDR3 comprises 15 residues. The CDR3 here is CASSRKGELHPPLHF. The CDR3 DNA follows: TGTGCCAGCAGCAGAAAGGGTGAACTTCACCCACCCCTCCACTTT.